These 25 T cell receptor beta chains were sequenced from one sample in a study of shared clonotypes between healthy human individuals. This table comes from immunoSEQ multiplex PCR, and its TCRdb copy is limited to in-frame clones, with some not included. The data hold approximately 2.3 million clones, with approximately 93% observed a single time. Sequencing used naive CD4+ T cells from PBMCs. Noted subset: CD45RA+ positively selected. These receptors all come from a man aged 18 to 30 in good health. Some clones in this sample may be carry-over from other donors' samples.

The chain employs TRBV5-8 and TRBJ2-7; D gene uncertain. Germline lookup yields CDR1 SGHTS and CDR2 YDEGEE. This CDR3 region has 11 residues. V was pared by 2 bases and J by 4 bases, with 4 bases between. In nucleotides, the CDR3 is TGTGCCAGCAGCTTTCTTTACGAGCAGTACTTC. Translating gives CASSFLYEQYF.

V gene TRBV11-1 combines with J gene TRBJ2-3, with a tentative D call TRBD2 (5 bases). The CDR3 is 15 residues long. Looked up from germline, CDR1 is SGHAT and CDR2 is FQDESV (reference sequence). Between the trimmed V and J ends, which lost 5 bases and 1 base, there was a span of 13 bases. CDR3 sequence (DNA): TGTGCCAGCAGCACCCAAGCGGACGGCACAGATACGCAGTATTTT. This translates into CASSTQADGTDTQYF.

This clone has a handful of counts. The chain carries TRBV7-9 and TRBJ1-1, with a possible D match to TRBD1 (5 bases). The V gene's germline CDR1 is SEHNR and CDR2 FQNEAQ (reference sequence). The CDR3 has 13 amino acids. Trimming stripped 4 bases from V and 1 base from J, with 7 bases between. For the CDR3, the DNA is TGTGCCAGCAGCTCACAGGCGAACACTGAAGCTTTCTTT. The encoded protein is CASSSQANTEAFF.

In regard to this clone: Other DNA sequences from this sample encode an identical CDR3 as well. V and J are TRBV18 and TRBJ1-4; TRBD1 matches 9 bases. The CDR3 has 16 amino acids. Trimming cost V 4 bases and J 2 bases; bases outside gene matches: 5. CDR1 is KGHSH, CDR2 LQKENI, per germline. CDR3 nucleotides: TGTGCCAGCTCACTACAGGGGGCGGGCACTAATGAAAAACTGTTTTTT. Amino acid sequence: CASSLQGAGTNEKLFF.

The count of this clone is one. The chain uses TRBV7-2 and TRBJ1-5, with no clear D. Trimming pared 1 base from V and 0 bases from J, leaving 7 bases between. The V gene's germline CDR1 is SGHTA and CDR2 FQGNSA. The CDR3 runs 15 residues. This chain's CDR3 is CASSLGDPSNQPQHF. The CDR3 DNA reads as TGTGCCAGCAGCTTAGGGGATCCTAGCAATCAGCCCCAGCATTTT.

The chain carries TRBV5-1 and TRBJ2-1, with 8 bases that match TRBD2. The CDR3 loop spans 16 amino acids. J was trimmed by 4 bases and V by 3 bases; bases with no gene match: 9. Germline V gives CDR1 SGHRS, CDR2 YFSETQ. CDR3 DNA: TGCGCCAGCAGCTGGGCACGTAGCGGGGCGTACAATGAGCAGTTCTTC. It yields the protein CASSWARSGAYNEQFF. Together with reference TRBV5-1 and TRBJ2-1, the CDR3 gives the full variable domain: KAGVTQTPRYLIKTRGQQVTLSCSPISGHRSVSWYQQTPGQGLQFLFEYFSETQRNKGNFPGRFSGRQFSNSRSEMNVSTLELGDSALYLCASSWARSGAYNEQFFGPGTRLTVL.

V and J are TRBV15 and TRBJ1-1; D ambiguous. Trimming removed 1 base at V and 0 bases at J, with 9 bases between. Germline CDR1 and CDR2: LNHNV and YYDKDF (reference sequence). This CDR3 region has 15 residues. In DNA form, the CDR3 reads TGTGCCACCAGCAGAGGCACCTTGATGAACACTGAAGCTTTCTTT. It is translated as CATSRGTLMNTEAFF.

The J gene is TRBJ1-5, the V gene TRBV27; 7 positions agree with TRBD1. This CDR3 contains 14 residues. V shed 8 bases and J 0 bases; nucleotides not matched to a gene: 4. The germline gives CDR1 MNHEY, CDR2 SMNVEV (reference sequence). CDR3 sequence reads: CASQGGYSNQPQHF. The CDR3 bases are TGTGCCAGCCAGGGGGGGTATAGCAATCAGCCCCAGCATTTT.

The V and J genes are TRBV6-1 and TRBJ2-1; 7 nucleotides match TRBD1. Germline V gene sequence: CDR1 MNHNS, CDR2 SASEGT. The CDR3 totals 15 residues. Unmatched junction bases numbered 7, after V lost 4 bases and J lost 4 bases. The CDR3 reads CASSVPGTVYNEQFF. CDR3 nucleotides: TGTGCCAGCAGTGTCCCCGGGACAGTATACAATGAGCAGTTCTTC.

The V call is TRBV19, the J call TRBJ1-2, with no clear D. The germline V gene has CDR1 LNHDA and CDR2 SQIVND (reference sequence). This CDR3 comprises 13 residues. The V and J ends lost 2 bases and 2 bases respectively, with 6 bases between them. The CDR3 sequence: CASSIIGNYGYTF. DNA for the CDR3: TGTGCCAGTAGTATAATTGGCAACTATGGCTACACCTTC.

The chain joins TRBV7-8 to TRBJ1-2; TRBD1 agrees at 9 bases. With V trimmed by 7 bases and J by 5 bases, 11 bases remained unmatched. Germline CDR1 is SGHVS and CDR2 is FQNEAQ. The CDR3 runs to 15 residues. This chain's CDR3 is CASTPQAGQGYGYTF. The CDR3 DNA reads as TGTGCCAGCACCCCCCAGGCCGGACAGGGGTATGGCTACACCTTC.

CDR3 loop: CASSEAIGGIQGEKLFF. The CDR3 DNA follows: TGTGCCAGCAGTGAAGCTATCGGAGGTATTCAGGGTGAAAAACTGTTTTTT. V gene TRBV6-1 combines with J gene TRBJ1-4; D perhaps matches TRBD1 (5 bases). Germline CDR1 is MNHNS and CDR2 is SASEGT. The CDR3 runs 17 residues. V was pared by 0 bases and J by 7 bases, with 18 bases between.

The J gene is TRBJ2-3, the V gene TRBV28; D perhaps matches TRBD2 (5 bases). The CDR3 extends over 15 amino acids. Germline V gives CDR1 MDHEN, CDR2 SYDVKM. V lost 3 bases and J lost 2, with 12 bases in between. The DNA for the CDR3 is TGTGCCAGCAGTTTGGCAGCGGCCAACACAGATACGCAGTATTTT. Translating it yields CASSLAAANTDTQYF.

Concerning this clone itself: Other DNA sequences within the sample encode an identical CDR3. The rearrangement links TRBV4-1 to TRBJ1-2; no clear D. The CDR3 contains 14 residues. Trimming removed 0 bases from V and 2 bases from J, with 7 bases in between. The germline V gene has CDR1 MGHRA and CDR2 YSYEKL. The CDR3 coding sequence is TGCGCCAGCAGCCAAGATAGAGCAAACTATGGCTACACCTTC. It codes for CASSQDRANYGYTF.

This rearrangement joins TRBV7-2 to TRBJ2-5; 7 positions match TRBD2. The CDR3 loop spans 13 amino acids. Trimming at V came to 5 bases and at J to 5 bases, leaving 5 bases not matched to a gene. The V gene's germline CDR1 is SGHTA and CDR2 FQGNSA. For the CDR3, the DNA is TGTGCCAGCAGCCGCGGGAGCGCGGAGACCCAGTACTTC. The encoded protein is CASSRGSAETQYF.

The gene calls are TRBV2 and TRBJ2-7; TRBD2 agrees at 9 bases. The J segment lost 3 bases and the V segment lost 6 bases, leaving 9 bases of the junction unmatched. CDR3 length equals 15 residues. Germline-derived CDR1 and CDR2 are SNHLY and FYNNEI. Here the CDR3 reads CASSPDSGRGYEQYF. As DNA, the CDR3 is TGTGCCAGCAGCCCCGATAGCGGGAGAGGCTACGAGCAGTACTTC.

The chain carries TRBV28 and TRBJ2-1, with no clear D. V shed 2 bases and J shed 0 bases, with 11 bases lying between them. Germline lookup yields CDR1 MDHEN and CDR2 SYDVKM. The CDR3 consists of 16 residues. The CDR3 region is CASSLGRSSSYNEQFF. In nucleotides, the CDR3 is TGTGCCAGCAGTTTAGGGCGGTCCAGCTCCTACAATGAGCAGTTCTTC.

J is TRBJ2-1 and V is TRBV10-3; unclear D gene. The CDR3 totals 12 residues. V was cut by 6 bases and J by 3 bases, with 6 bases left in between. The germline CDR1 and CDR2 sequences are ENHRY and SYGVKD. CDR3 loop: CAIRTNYNEQFF. As DNA, the CDR3 is TGTGCCATCAGGACCAACTACAATGAGCAGTTCTTC.

The chain links TRBV6-4 to TRBJ1-2, with D possibly TRBD1 on 6 matching bases. V lost 7 bases, J lost 2 bases, and 11 bases lay in between. The CDR3 sequence is 13 residues long. CDR1 and CDR2 (germline): MRHNA, SNTAGT. CDR3 residues: CASTRGLNYGYTF. The CDR3 DNA is TGTGCCAGCACCAGGGGTCTCAACTATGGCTACACCTTC.

The V and J genes are TRBV15 and TRBJ2-2; TRBD1 or TRBD2 may be the D gene (5 bases each). Deletions cut 9 bases from V and 5 bases from J, with 22 bases between. The germline CDR1 and CDR2 sequences are LNHNV and YYDKDF (reference sequence). This CDR3 comprises 16 residues. CDR3 loop: CATRPRQRLGTGELFF. The CDR3 DNA follows: TGTGCCACTAGGCCCCGACAGCGGTTGGGAACCGGGGAGCTGTTTTTT.

As to this clone: Different DNA sequences within this sample yield the same CDR3. This rearrangement joins TRBV19 to TRBJ2-7, with 11 bases matching TRBD1. V lost 4 bases and J lost 1; bases outside the gene matches: 3. This CDR3 has 15 residues. The germline V gene encodes CDR1 LNHDA and CDR2 SQIVND (reference sequence). CDR3 loop: CASSTGTGGSYEQYF. Written as DNA, the CDR3 is TGTGCCAGTAGTACGGGGACAGGGGGGTCCTACGAGCAGTACTTC.

V is TRBV7-3 and J is TRBJ2-7; 8 nucleotides agree with TRBD2. CDR1 and CDR2 from the germline V gene are SGHTA and FQGTGA. This CDR3 is built from 16 residues. The trim removed 2 bases at V and 2 bases at J, leaving 8 bases unmatched. The CDR3 bases are TGTGCCAGCAGCTTACTTAGCGGGGCGAGCACCTACGAGCAGTACTTC. This codes for CASSLLSGASTYEQYF.

The V and J genes are TRBV5-6 and TRBJ2-5; D is possibly TRBD2 (6 bases). CDR3 length: 15 residues. V lost 2 bases and J lost 1, with 12 bases in between. In germline, CDR1 is SGHDT, CDR2 YYEEEE. The CDR3 sequence: CASSFLTRPQETQYF. The DNA for the CDR3 is TGTGCCAGCAGCTTCCTGACTAGACCCCAAGAGACCCAGTACTTC.

The sample holds one count of this clone. This rearrangement joins TRBV7-9 to TRBJ2-7, with 7 bases fitting TRBD1. This CDR3 comprises 14 residues. CDR1 is SEHNR and CDR2 is FQNEAQ in the germline V gene (reference sequence). The V segment lost 5 bases and the J segment 3 bases; nucleotides outside the gene matches: 7. The CDR3 DNA follows: TGTGCCAGCAGCCAGGACAGGTTCTACTACGAGCAGTACTTC. It codes for CASSQDRFYYEQYF.

The rearrangement links TRBV5-6 to TRBJ2-3; no definite D call. The V and J ends lost 4 bases and 2 bases respectively, with 8 bases between them. The germline V gene has CDR1 SGHDT and CDR2 YYEEEE. The CDR3 extends over 13 amino acids. The CDR3 here is CASSVGFTDTQYF. DNA of the CDR3: TGTGCCAGCAGCGTAGGTTTCACAGATACGCAGTATTTT.